This record covers a single TCR beta chain. Time point defined: after trial treatment. Treatment denoted: LDRT plus nivolumab, ipilimumab, low-dose cyclophosphamide and aspirin (RACIN trial). The data were taken from a study of low-dose radiotherapy and immunotherapy resistance in tumors. Across the whole study: Aspirin 300 mg, taken orally and daily, was given to patients for four cycles from cycle 1 day 1.

Gene-specific TRAV and TRBV primers were used for first-strand cDNA, covering alpha and beta chains. A constant-region primer paired with the V-primer adapter amplified TCRs over roughly 18 PCR cycles. TCRdb used MiXCR to reprocess the reads, holding one entry per CDR3 protein. The table has 50,000 or so distinct CDR3 sequences, 20% to 25% seen once; the top ten hold under 7%. Germline CDR1 reads LGHNA; CDR2 reads YNFKEQ. This CDR3 has 17 residues. The ends were cut back, 4 bases at V and 0 bases at J, with 16 bases in the middle. Sample: PBMCs, taken after low-dose radiotherapy plus immunotherapy. This sequence was found in a male donor with prostate cancer. This chain joins TRBV4-2 and TRBJ2-1, with a weak D call TRBD2 (6 bases). The CDR3 reads CASSRVKGGDSYNEQFF. CDR3 sequence (DNA): TGTGCCAGCAGCCGTGTCAAGGGCGGGGACTCCTACAATGAGCAGTTCTTC.